This T cell receptor (beta chain) is from a study of cytomegalovirus exposure and HLA in healthy donors. Study-wide points: A subsequent analysis found that TCR clusters from the first cohort also tended to co-occur in the 120 or so validation repertoires, with around 94% of cluster scores above 0. CMV antigen specificity was confirmed in vitro for a few CMV-associated chains. Despite most TCR sequences being rare, some public TCRs occurred in many donors.

Method: immunoSEQ multiplex PCR; TCRdb's copy keeps in-frame clones and lacks some. The sample contains 90,000 to 150,000 clones, around 87% of which appear only once. Concerning this clone itself: Its antigen is unknown.

The TCR originated in a woman aged 18 to 35 in good health and CMV-seropositive. Material for sequencing was PBMCs.

The CDR3 coding sequence is TGTGCCAGCAGCCAAGACCACGGGGGACAGGGGATTGAAAAACTGTTTTTT. Amino acids: CASSQDHGGQGIEKLFF. The chain links TRBV14 to TRBJ1-4, with 10 bases aligning to TRBD1. Germline V gives CDR1 SGHDN, CDR2 FVKESK. The V gene end was trimmed by 0 bases and the J gene end by 7 bases; junction bases not matched to a gene: 8. The CDR3 runs to 17 residues.